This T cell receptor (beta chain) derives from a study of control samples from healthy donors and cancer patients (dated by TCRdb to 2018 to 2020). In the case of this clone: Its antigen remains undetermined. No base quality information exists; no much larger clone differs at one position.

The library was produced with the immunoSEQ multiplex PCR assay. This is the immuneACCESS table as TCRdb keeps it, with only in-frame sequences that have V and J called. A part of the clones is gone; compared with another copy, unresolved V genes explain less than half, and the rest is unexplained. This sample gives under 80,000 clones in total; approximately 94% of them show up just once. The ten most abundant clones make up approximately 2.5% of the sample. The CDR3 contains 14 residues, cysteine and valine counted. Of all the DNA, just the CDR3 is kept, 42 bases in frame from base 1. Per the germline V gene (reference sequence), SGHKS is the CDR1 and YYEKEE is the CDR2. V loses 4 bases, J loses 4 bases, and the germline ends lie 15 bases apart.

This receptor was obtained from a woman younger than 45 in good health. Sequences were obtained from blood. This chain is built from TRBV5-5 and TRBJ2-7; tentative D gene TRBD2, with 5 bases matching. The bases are TGTGCCAGCAGCCCAGGACGGGGTGGGTACGAGCAGTACGTC. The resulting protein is CASSPGRGGYEQYV.